The source of this T cell receptor (beta chain) is a study of T-cell reconstitution after alpha-beta-depleted transplantation in children. V gave up 7 bases and J gave up 7 bases; unmatched junction bases: 8. Germline loops: CDR1 SEHNR, CDR2 FQNEAQ (reference sequence). CDR3 length: 15 amino acids. A library of TCRbeta sequences, prepared with unique molecular identifiers, was generated. A single record per CDR3 protein comes from TCRdb applying MiXCR to the PCR reads. The data hold over 550,000 distinct CDR3 sequences, with about 10% observed a single time. The chain uses TRBV7-9 and TRBJ2-1, with 12 bases identical to TRBD2. The sequences come from PBMCs from the stem cell graft donor, collected from the stem cell graft. The clonotype was recovered from a human donor who donated a stem cell graft to a child with acute myeloid leukemia. The CDR3 region has the DNA TGTGCCAGCACCATGACTAGCGGGAGTGGGAATGAGCAGTTCTTC. The encoded protein is CASTMTSGSGNEQFF.